The T cell receptor (beta chain) described here comes from a study of cytomegalovirus exposure and HLA in healthy donors. Of note for this clone: Its matching antigen is unknown.

There are 14 residues in the CDR3. Germline-derived CDR1 and CDR2 are SGHTA and FQGNSA. V lost 5 bases to trimming and J lost 5 bases, with 10 bases between them. The study's findings and limits: Within an earlier analysis, most TCR beta V segments proved productive either about 90% or about 30% of the time.

The PCR had 60 Vbeta and 13 Jbeta primers. Repertoires were generated with immunoSEQ multiplex PCR, while TCRdb's copy carries only in-frame clones and drops some. The repertoire holds 150,000 to 200,000 clones, with 70% to 85% as singletons. The specimen sequenced was PBMCs. The sequence was collected from a man aged 45-65 years in good health and CMV-seropositive. The chain links TRBV7-2 to TRBJ1-6, with D hard to call. Here the CDR3 reads CASSNQINNSPLHF. Here the CDR3 DNA reads TGTGCCAGCAGCAATCAGATTAATAATTCACCCCTCCACTTT.